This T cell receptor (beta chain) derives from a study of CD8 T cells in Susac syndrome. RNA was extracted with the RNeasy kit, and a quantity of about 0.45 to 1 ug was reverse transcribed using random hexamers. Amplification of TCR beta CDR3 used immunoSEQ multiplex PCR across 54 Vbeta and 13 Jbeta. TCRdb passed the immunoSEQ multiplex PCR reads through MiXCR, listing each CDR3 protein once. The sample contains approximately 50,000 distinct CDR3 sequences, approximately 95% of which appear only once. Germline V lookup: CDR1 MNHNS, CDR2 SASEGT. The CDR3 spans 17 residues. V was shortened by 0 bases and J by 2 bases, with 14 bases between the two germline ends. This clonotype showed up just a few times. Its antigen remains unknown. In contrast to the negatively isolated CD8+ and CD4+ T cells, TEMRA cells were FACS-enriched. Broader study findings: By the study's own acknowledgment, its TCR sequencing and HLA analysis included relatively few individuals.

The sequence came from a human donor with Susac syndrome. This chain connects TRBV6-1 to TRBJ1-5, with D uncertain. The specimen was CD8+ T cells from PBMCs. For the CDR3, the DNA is TGTGCCAGCAGTGAAGCCATGAGGTTCGCGGGCAATCAGCCCCAGCATTTT. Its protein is CASSEAMRFAGNQPQHF.